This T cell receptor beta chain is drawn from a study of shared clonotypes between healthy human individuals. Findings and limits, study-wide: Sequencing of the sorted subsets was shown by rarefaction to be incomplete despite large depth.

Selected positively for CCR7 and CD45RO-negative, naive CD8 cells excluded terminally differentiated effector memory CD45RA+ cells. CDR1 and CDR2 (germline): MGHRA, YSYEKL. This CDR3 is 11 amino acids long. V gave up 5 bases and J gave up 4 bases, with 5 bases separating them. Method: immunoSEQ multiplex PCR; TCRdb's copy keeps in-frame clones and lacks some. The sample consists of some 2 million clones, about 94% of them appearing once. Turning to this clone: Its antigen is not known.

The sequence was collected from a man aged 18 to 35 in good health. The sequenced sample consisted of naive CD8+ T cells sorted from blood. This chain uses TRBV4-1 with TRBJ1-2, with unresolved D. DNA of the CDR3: TGCGCCAGCAGCGGGGTCTATGGCTACACCTTC. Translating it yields CASSGVYGYTF.